The rows below give T cell receptor beta chains drawn from one sample of a study of cytomegalovirus exposure and HLA in healthy donors. The protocol was immunoSEQ multiplex PCR, while the TCRdb copy is restricted to in-frame clones and leaves out a portion. The sample has some 87,000 clones; around 77% are singletons. Source material: PBMCs. The receptors derive from a woman in her 40s in good health and CMV-seropositive. The CDR3 runs from the conserved cysteine through the conserved F or W. A D gene is named only where the DNA matches it firmly. Not all rows give a size; the values are once, few, many and, for expanded clones, a class.

TRBV2	TRBD2	TRBJ2-2	.	TGTGCCAGCAGTGACCGGCTAGCGGGAGTCATCGTCACCGGGGAGCTGTTTTTT	CASSDRLAGVIVTGELFF
TRBV6-1	TRBD1	TRBJ1-5	.	TGTGCCAGCAGTGAAGACGCGACAGGGGTAGATAGCAATCAGCCCCAGCATTTT	CASSEDATGVDSNQPQHF
TRBV6-6	TRBD2	TRBJ2-7	.	TGTGCCAGCAGTTCTTCCACTAGCGGGTCCAGCTACGAGCAGTACTTC	CASSSSTSGSSYEQYF
TRBV7-6	.	TRBJ1-6	.	TGTGCCAGCAGCTTATCCGACAACTATAATTCACCCCTCCACTTT	CASSLSDNYNSPLHF
TRBV4-1	.	TRBJ2-1	few	TGCGCCAGCAGCCAACTAGTAGTAGGTGAGCAGTTCTTC	CASSQLVVGEQFF
TRBV5-1	.	TRBJ1-5	.	TGCGCCAGCAGCTCGGAGGGATATAGCAATCAGCCCCAGCATTTT	CASSSEGYSNQPQHF
TRBV6-5	TRBD1	TRBJ1-2	few	TGTGCCAGCAGTTACACAGGACAGGGCTATGGCTACACCTTC	CASSYTGQGYGYTF
TRBV10-3	.	TRBJ2-1	.	TGTGCCACCGGGACTGGGACCTACAATGAGCAGTTCTTC	CATGTGTYNEQFF
TRBV6-5	TRBD2	TRBJ2-1	.	TGTGCCAGCAGTTACCAACTAGCGGGAAGGAGTGAGCAGTTCTTC	CASSYQLAGRSEQFF
TRBV30	.	TRBJ1-6	once	TGTGCCTGGAGTTCCCCCGCCGGGATTGTAAATTCACCCCTCCACTTT	CAWSSPAGIVNSPLHF
TRBV25-1	TRBD2	TRBJ2-1	.	TGTGCCAGCAGTGAATTCGAGCGGGAGATAAATGAGCAGTTCTTC	CASSEFEREINEQFF
TRBV19	TRBD1	TRBJ2-1	.	TGTGCCAGTAGAAAGCCGGGACAGGGATACAATGAGCAGTTCTTC	CASRKPGQGYNEQFF
TRBV30	.	TRBJ1-1	.	TGTGCCTGGAGTGTATTGCGGTGGGCTTTCTTT	CAWSVLRWAFF
TRBV18	.	TRBJ1-1	.	TGTGCCAGCTCACCTCGAAGGGGAGGGGCGGATGAAGCTTTCTTT	CASSPRRGGADEAFF
TRBV6-5	TRBD1	TRBJ2-7	.	TGTGCCAGGAGAGACAGGGCTTGGCAGTACTTC	CARRDRAWQYF
TRBV14	.	TRBJ2-2	.	TGTGCCAGCAGCCCCACGGCGATAACGGGGTTAACCGGGGAGCTGTTTTTT	CASSPTAITGLTGELFF
TRBV19	TRBD2	TRBJ2-7	.	TGTGCCAGTAGTCTTGCGGGAGCGAGTGGAGAGCAGTACTTC	CASSLAGASGEQYF
TRBV5-5	.	TRBJ2-7	.	TGTGCCAGCAGCTTCGCCCAGCCGCGGAGGATTGCCTACGAGCAGTACTTC	CASSFAQPRRIAYEQYF
TRBV2	TRBD1	TRBJ2-7	.	TGTGCCAGCACAAGACAGGGGCCCTCGGGGGAGCAGTACTTC	CASTRQGPSGEQYF
TRBV5-1	TRBD1	TRBJ2-1	.	TGCGCCAGCAGCTCCCGCTCAGGGGGCGAACGGCAGTTCTTC	CASSSRSGGERQFF
TRBV7-9	.	TRBJ2-7	.	TGTGCCAGCAGCCCCCGGACCGTCCGGGGCTACGAGCAGTACTTC	CASSPRTVRGYEQYF
TRBV5-4	TRBD1	TRBJ2-7	.	TGTGCCAGCAGCTTGTGGCTCAGGGGGTCCAGCGAGCAGTACTTC	CASSLWLRGSSEQYF
TRBV5-1	TRBD2	TRBJ2-5	.	TGCGCCAGCAGCTTGGCCCCTAGCGGGGGTGGAGAGACCCAGTACTTC	CASSLAPSGGGETQYF
TRBV4-2	.	TRBJ1-1	.	TGTGCCAGCAGCCAAGATCGGCGGGACACTGAAGCTTTCTTT	CASSQDRRDTEAFF
TRBV6-1	TRBD1	TRBJ2-7	.	TGTGCCAGCAGACAGATACAGGGGGCCCGGGAGCAGTACTTC	CASRQIQGAREQYF
TRBV6-1	TRBD1	TRBJ1-2	once	TGTGCCAGCAGTGGGACAGGTAAGCGGGATGGCTACACCTTC	CASSGTGKRDGYTF
TRBV6-4	TRBD1	TRBJ1-1	.	TGTGCCATCCGGACGGGACAGGGCTGCACTGAAGCTTTCTTT	CAIRTGQGCTEAFF